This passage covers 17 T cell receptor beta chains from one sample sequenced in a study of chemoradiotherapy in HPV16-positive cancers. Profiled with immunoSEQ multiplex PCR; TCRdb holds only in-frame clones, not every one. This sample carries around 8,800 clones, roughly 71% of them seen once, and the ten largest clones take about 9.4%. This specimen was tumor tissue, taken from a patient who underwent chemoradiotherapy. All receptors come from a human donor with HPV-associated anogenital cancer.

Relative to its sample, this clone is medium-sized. CDR3 in DNA: TGCGCCAGCAGTCGGGAGAAGGGAAGCAATCAGCCCCAGCATTTT. It encodes CASSREKGSNQPQHF. The chain carries TRBV10-2 and TRBJ1-5; D remains ambiguous. CDR3 length equals 15 residues. The germline CDR1 and CDR2 sequences are WSHSY and SAAADI. V was shortened by 5 bases and J by 1 base, with 12 bases between the two germline ends.

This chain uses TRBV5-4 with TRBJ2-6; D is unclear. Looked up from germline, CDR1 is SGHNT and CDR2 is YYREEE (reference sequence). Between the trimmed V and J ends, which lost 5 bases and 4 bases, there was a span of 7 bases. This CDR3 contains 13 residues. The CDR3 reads CASRDDGANVLTF. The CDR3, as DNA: TGTGCCAGCAGAGATGACGGGGCCAACGTCCTGACTTTC.

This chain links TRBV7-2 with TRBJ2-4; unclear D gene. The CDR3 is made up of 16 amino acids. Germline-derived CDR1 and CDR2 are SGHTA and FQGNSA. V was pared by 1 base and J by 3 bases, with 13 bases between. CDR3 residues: CASSLVMGVGKNIQYF. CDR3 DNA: TGTGCCAGCAGCTTAGTTATGGGCGTCGGCAAAAACATTCAGTACTTC.

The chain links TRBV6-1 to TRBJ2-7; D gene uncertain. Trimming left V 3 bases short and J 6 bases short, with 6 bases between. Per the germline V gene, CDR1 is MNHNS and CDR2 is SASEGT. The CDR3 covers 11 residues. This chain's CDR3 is CASSDKPEQYF. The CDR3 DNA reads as TGTGCCAGCAGTGACAAACCCGAGCAGTACTTC.

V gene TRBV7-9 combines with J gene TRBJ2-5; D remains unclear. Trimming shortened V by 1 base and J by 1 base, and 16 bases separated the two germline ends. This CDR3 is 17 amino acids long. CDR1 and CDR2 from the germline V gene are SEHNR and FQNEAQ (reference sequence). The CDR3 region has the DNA TGTGCCAGCAGCTTAGATCGGTTGCCGGGTTCCCAAGAGACCCAGTACTTC. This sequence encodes CASSLDRLPGSQETQYF.

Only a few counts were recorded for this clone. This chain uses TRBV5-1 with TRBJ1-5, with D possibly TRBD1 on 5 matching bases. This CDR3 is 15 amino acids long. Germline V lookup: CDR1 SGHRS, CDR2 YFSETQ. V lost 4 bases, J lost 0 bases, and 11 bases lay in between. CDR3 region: CASSQEGYSNQPQHF. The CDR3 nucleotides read TGCGCCAGCAGCCAGGAGGGGTATAGCAATCAGCCCCAGCATTTT.

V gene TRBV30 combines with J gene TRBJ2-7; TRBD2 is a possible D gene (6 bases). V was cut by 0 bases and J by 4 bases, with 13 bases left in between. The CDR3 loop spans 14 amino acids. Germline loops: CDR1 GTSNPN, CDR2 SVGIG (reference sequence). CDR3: CAWSVRWGVYEQYF. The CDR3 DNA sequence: TGTGCCTGGAGTGTACGTTGGGGGGTATACGAGCAGTACTTC.

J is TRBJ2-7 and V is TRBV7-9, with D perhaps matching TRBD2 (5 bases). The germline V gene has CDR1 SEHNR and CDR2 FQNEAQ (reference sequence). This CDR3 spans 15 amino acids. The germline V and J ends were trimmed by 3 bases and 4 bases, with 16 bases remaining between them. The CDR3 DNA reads TGTGCCAGCAGCTTTGGTCAGCGGTCCAATTACGAGCAGTACTTC. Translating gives CASSFGQRSNYEQYF.

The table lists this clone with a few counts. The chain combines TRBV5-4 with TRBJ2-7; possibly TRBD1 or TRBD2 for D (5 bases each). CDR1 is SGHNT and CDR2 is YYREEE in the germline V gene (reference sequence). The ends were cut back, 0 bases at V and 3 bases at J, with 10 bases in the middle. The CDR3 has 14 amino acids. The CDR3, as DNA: TGTGCCAGCAGCTTGGCCGGGGCGGGCTACGAGCAGTACTTC. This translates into CASSLAGAGYEQYF. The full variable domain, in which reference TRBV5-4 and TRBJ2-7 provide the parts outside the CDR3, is ETGVTQSPTHLIKTRGQQVTLRCSSQSGHNTVSWYQQALGQGPQFIFQYYREEENGRGNFPPRFSGLQFPNYSSELNVNALELDDSALYLCASSLAGAGYEQYFGPGTRLTVT.

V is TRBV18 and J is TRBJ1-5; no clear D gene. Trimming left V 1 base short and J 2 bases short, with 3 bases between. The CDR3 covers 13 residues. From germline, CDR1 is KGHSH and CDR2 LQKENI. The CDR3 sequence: CASSPQGNQPQHF. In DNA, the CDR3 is TGTGCCAGCTCACCACAGGGCAATCAGCCCCAGCATTTT.

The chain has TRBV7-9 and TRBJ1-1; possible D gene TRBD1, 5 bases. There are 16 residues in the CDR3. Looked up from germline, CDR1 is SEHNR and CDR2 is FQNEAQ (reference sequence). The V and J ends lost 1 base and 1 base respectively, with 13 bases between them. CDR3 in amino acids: CASSLGQYNSNTEAFF. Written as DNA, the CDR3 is TGTGCCAGCAGCTTAGGACAGTACAATTCGAACACTGAAGCTTTCTTT.

CDR3 DNA sequence: TGCAGCGCCCCGGGACAGGTGAACACTGAAGCTTTCTTT. Protein product: CSAPGQVNTEAFF. The V and J genes are TRBV29-1 and TRBJ1-1; 8 bases line up with TRBD1. This CDR3 region has 13 residues. The ends lost 7 bases at V and 0 bases at J; junction bases unmatched: 4. Germline values: CDR1 SQVTM, CDR2 ANQGSEA.

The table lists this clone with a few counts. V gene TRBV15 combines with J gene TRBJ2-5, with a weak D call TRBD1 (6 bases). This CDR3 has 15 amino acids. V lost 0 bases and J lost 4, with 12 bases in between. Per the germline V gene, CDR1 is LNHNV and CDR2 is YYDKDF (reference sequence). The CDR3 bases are TGTGCCACCAGCAGAGAGCAGGGGCATGGAGAGACCCAGTACTTC. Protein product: CATSREQGHGETQYF.

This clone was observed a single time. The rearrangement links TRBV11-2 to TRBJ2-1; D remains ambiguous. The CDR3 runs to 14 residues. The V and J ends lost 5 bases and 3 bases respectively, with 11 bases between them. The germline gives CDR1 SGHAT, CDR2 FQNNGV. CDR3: CASSRDGNYNEQFF. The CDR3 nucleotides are TGTGCCAGCAGCCGCGACGGTAACTACAATGAGCAGTTCTTC.

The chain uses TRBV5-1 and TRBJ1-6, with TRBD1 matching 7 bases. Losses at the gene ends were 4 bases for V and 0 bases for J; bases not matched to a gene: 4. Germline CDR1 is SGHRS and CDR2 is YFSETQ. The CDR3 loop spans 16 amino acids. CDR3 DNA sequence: TGCGCCAGCAGCCAACAGGGGAGCTCCTATAATTCACCCCTCCACTTT. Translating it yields CASSQQGSSYNSPLHF.

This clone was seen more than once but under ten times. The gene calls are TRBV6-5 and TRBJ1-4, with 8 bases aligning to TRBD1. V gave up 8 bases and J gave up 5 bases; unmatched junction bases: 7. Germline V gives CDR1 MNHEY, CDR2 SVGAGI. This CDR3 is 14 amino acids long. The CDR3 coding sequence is TGTGCCAGCCGTGAAGGGACAGGAAATGAAAAACTGTTTTTT. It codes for CASREGTGNEKLFF.

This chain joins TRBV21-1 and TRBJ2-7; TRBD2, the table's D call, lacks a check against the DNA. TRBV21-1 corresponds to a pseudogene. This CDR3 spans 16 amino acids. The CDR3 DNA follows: TGTGCCAGCAGCTTAAAGGAAAGCGGGAGGGCCTACGAGCAGTACTTC. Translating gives CASSLKESGRAYEQYF.